The TCR beta chain under discussion was sequenced for a study of cytomegalovirus exposure and HLA in healthy donors. Primers included in the PCR were 60 Vbeta and 13 Jbeta primers. Measured with immunoSEQ multiplex PCR; TCRdb has only the in-frame clones, and not every one. Seen here are roughly 160,000 clones, 75% to 90% observed once, and the top ten hold about 2.5%. General observations from the study: In a later analysis, 16,951 TCR beta sequences were associated with HLA alleles at 0.05 false discovery rate. A likely sequencing artifact accounted for one observed cluster of highly shared sequence variants.

The CDR3 length is 16 residues. Germline CDR1 reads SGDLS; CDR2 reads YYNGEE. V was clipped by 0 bases and J by 0 bases, with 13 bases between them. Of note for this clone: Its target is unknown.

This clonotype was sampled from a male donor in good health and CMV-seronegative. The sequencing sample was made of PBMCs. This chain connects TRBV9 to TRBJ2-7, with D possibly TRBD1 on 6 matching bases. CDR3 residues: CASSVGIQGSSYEQYF. The CDR3 DNA reads TGTGCCAGCAGCGTAGGGATCCAGGGGAGCTCCTACGAGCAGTACTTC.